This entry concerns a single T cell receptor beta chain. Its antigen is currently unknown. These data are taken from a study of blood T cells in healthy people across ages. Germline V lookup: CDR1 MNHEY, CDR2 SVGAGI. The CDR3 loop spans 13 amino acids. General observations from the study: Both naive CD4+ cell counts and diversity were greater in long-lived donors than in aged donors. A roughly linear age-dependent decrease characterized TCR beta diversity per million T cells.

Primers used in a second PCR of roughly 6 to 11 cycles were a sample-barcoded 5' primer and a J-beta primer mix. Unique molecular identifiers of 12 random nucleotides labeled each cDNA. TCRdb ran MiXCR on the 5' RACE reads and lists one entry per CDR3 protein. The sample shows fewer than 800,000 distinct CDR3 sequences, 32% of them seen only once. The sequence derives from a woman of 80 years or more in good health. The sample consisted of blood. This chain uses TRBV6-5 with TRBJ2-4; no clear D gene. TRBJ2-7 matches the DNA end more closely, so the J call is doubtful. In DNA, the CDR3 is TGTGCCAGCAGCCACCCCCAGACCTACGAGCAGTACTTC. Translation: CASSHPQTYEQYF.